This TCR beta chain originates from a study of patients and donors after allogeneic stem cell transplantation. V shed 0 bases and J shed 3 bases, with 12 bases lying between them. This CDR3 has 15 amino acids. Germline CDR1 is LGHNA and CDR2 is YNFKEQ. Each CDR3 protein gets one entry after TCRdb re-called the RT-PCR reads with MiXCR. The sample consists of roughly 190,000 distinct CDR3 sequences, about 40% of them appearing once. This clonotype was seen a handful of times. The chain combines TRBV4-2 with TRBJ2-7; D is ambiguous. The sequenced material came from blood, either unsorted or a sorted T cell fraction (not recorded which). The sequence came from a human donor who was either an allogeneic HSCT recipient or a stem cell or donor lymphocyte infusion donor (not recorded which). It is not recorded whose cells these are; they may come from a transplant donor. CDR3 nucleotides: TGTGCCAGCAGCCAAGAGGTACAGAACCTCTACGAGCAGTACTTC. It specifies CASSQEVQNLYEQYF.